Included here is one T cell receptor (beta chain) sequence, with context. Its specificity is not known. The primer mix had 60 Vbeta and 13 Jbeta primers. Profiling relied on immunoSEQ multiplex PCR, and the TCRdb table lists in-frame clones only, not all of them. The repertoire holds about 120,000 clones, with 77% as singletons. The source of the sample is a study of cytomegalovirus exposure and HLA in healthy donors. The study, taken as a whole, reports: Certain indistinguishable V segments, among them TRBV6-2 and TRBV6-3, were excluded. Apparent HLA restriction characterized most CMV-associated TCR beta chains in a later analysis. A later look showed TCR association rates differing by HLA locus, highest for DRB1 and lowest for HLA-C.

The CDR3 length is 14 residues. Germline CDR1 reads MNHEY; CDR2 reads SMNVEV (reference sequence). Trimming took 7 bases from V and 6 from J, leaving 16 bases between them. This rearrangement joins TRBV27 to TRBJ1-5, with D possibly being TRBD1 (5 bases). This clonotype originated in a man in his late teens or twenties in good health and CMV-seropositive. The sample consisted of PBMCs. The CDR3 region has the DNA TGTGCCAGCAACGTCCTGGGGCGCGGTCAGCCCCAGCATTTT. Encoded protein: CASNVLGRGQPQHF.